These 23 T cell receptor beta chains originate from one sample sequenced in a study of T cells after yellow fever vaccination. TCRdb called the 5' RACE reads again in MiXCR, with one record for every CDR3 protein. The sample records hundreds of thousands of distinct CDR3 sequences, roughly 3.5% being singletons. The sample was PBMCs, taken on the day of the yellow fever booster vaccination. All receptors derive from a young man who received the YFV17D yellow fever vaccine.

This clonotype was detected ten times or more. The chain combines TRBV5-1 with TRBJ2-3, with TRBD2 identical over 13 bases. The germline V gene encodes CDR1 SGHRS and CDR2 YFSETQ. This CDR3 has 16 residues. Trimming at V came to 4 bases and at J to 1 base, leaving 3 bases not matched to a gene. The CDR3 here is CASSMGLAGRTDTQYF. CDR3 sequence (DNA): TGCGCCAGCAGCATGGGACTAGCGGGGCGCACAGATACGCAGTATTTT.

The V and J genes are TRBV5-1 and TRBJ2-7; D is possibly TRBD2 (5 bases). CDR3 length: 13 amino acids. V gave up 2 bases and J gave up 5 bases, with 11 bases separating them. Germline CDR1 SGHRS, CDR2 YFSETQ. The CDR3 spells CASSFGFGDEQYV. DNA for the CDR3: TGCGCCAGCAGCTTCGGTTTCGGGGACGAGCAGTACGTC.

The chain uses TRBV7-3 and TRBJ2-5; 8 bases line up with TRBD2. V shed 2 bases, J shed 5 bases, and the junction held 7 bases outside the gene matches. The CDR3 consists of 15 residues. Per germline, CDR1 SGHTA and CDR2 FQGTGA. The CDR3 here is CASSLYPGGHETQYF. For the CDR3, the DNA is TGTGCCAGCAGCTTATACCCGGGGGGGCACGAGACCCAGTACTTC.

This clonotype appeared many times. V and J are TRBV6-2 or TRBV6-3 and TRBJ2-7; possible D gene TRBD2, 6 bases. The CDR3 spans 13 residues. Germline V gene lookup returns CDR1 MNHEY and CDR2 SVGEGT. The V and J ends lost 6 bases and 6 bases respectively, with 15 bases between them. CDR3 bases: TGTGCCAGCAGCCTCGGAGGGGCCGTCGAGCAGTACGTC. Residues: CASSLGGAVEQYV.

This clonotype has only a few counts. The V gene is TRBV5-4, the J gene TRBJ2-5; D is possibly TRBD1 (6 bases). The germline V gene encodes CDR1 SGHNT and CDR2 YYREEE (reference sequence). The V and J ends lost 7 bases and 6 bases respectively, with 16 bases between them. CDR3 length: 13 amino acids. The DNA for the CDR3 is TGTGCCAGCGGAGTTGAGGGGGAACAGACCCAGTACTTC. Residues: CASGVEGEQTQYF. Looking up the rest from reference TRBV5-4 and TRBJ2-5 gives the full variable domain: ETGVTQSPTHLIKTRGQQVTLRCSSQSGHNTVSWYQQALGQGPQFIFQYYREEENGRGNFPPRFSGLQFPNYSSELNVNALELDDSALYLCASGVEGEQTQYFGPGTRLLVL.

This clonotype occurred a few times. The genes are TRBV4-1 and TRBJ1-1; D is possibly TRBD1 (6 bases). Trimming pared 1 base from V and 4 bases from J, leaving 16 bases between. Looked up from germline, CDR1 is MGHRA and CDR2 is YSYEKL. The CDR3 loop spans 16 amino acids. CDR3 DNA: TGCGCCAGCAGCCAAGGGACCAGGGGAGGGCCCACTGAAGCTTTCTTT. This encodes CASSQGTRGGPTEAFF.

This clonotype occurred a few times. This chain connects TRBV4-1 to TRBJ2-7; 7 nucleotides line up with TRBD2. This CDR3 spans 17 amino acids. V lost 1 base and J lost 3; bases outside the gene matches: 12. Germline V lookup: CDR1 MGHRA, CDR2 YSYEKL. The CDR3 loop reads CASSQVPPAGLIYEQYF. CDR3 sequence (DNA): TGCGCCAGCAGCCAAGTTCCTCCAGCGGGGTTAATCTACGAGCAGTACTTC.

This clonotype was seen many times. The chain joins TRBV25-1 to TRBJ2-7; 8 positions agree with TRBD1. Trimming removed 7 bases from V and 3 bases from J; junction bases left unmatched: 5. This CDR3 comprises 13 residues. Germline CDR1 reads MGHDK; CDR2 reads SYGVNS. The CDR3 coding sequence is TGTGCCAGCACGGACAGGGAAGGCTACGAGCAGTACTTC. Protein sequence: CASTDREGYEQYF.

Only a few counts were recorded for this clonotype. The chain has TRBV14 and TRBJ2-7, with D perhaps TRBD1 (6 bases). CDR3 size: 14 residues. The V end lost 9 bases, the J end lost 9 bases, and 24 bases lay between the germline ends. Germline V gene sequence: CDR1 SGHDN, CDR2 FVKESK. The CDR3 region has the DNA TGTGCCAGAGAGGGACACGAACTCGAAAAGGGGCAGTACTTC. Translated, it gives CAREGHELEKGQYF.

Many counts were recorded for this clonotype. The chain recombines TRBV6-1 with TRBJ1-1; D gene ambiguous. V was pared by 3 bases and J by 1 base, with 6 bases between. The CDR3 has 13 amino acids. CDR1 and CDR2 (germline): MNHNS, SASEGT. CDR3 region: CASSEAGNTEAFF. Here the CDR3 DNA reads TGTGCCAGCAGTGAGGCAGGGAACACTGAAGCTTTCTTT.

The chain uses TRBV12-3 or TRBV12-4 and TRBJ2-3; D remains unclear. The CDR3 consists of 11 residues. Trimming stripped 2 bases from V and 12 bases from J, with 9 bases between. This CDR3 reads CASSLRTSQYF. For the CDR3, the DNA is TGTGCCAGCAGTTTAAGAACTTCCCAGTATTTT.

This clonotype came up many times. The chain uses TRBV5-1 and TRBJ2-7; D ambiguous. The V gene's germline CDR1 is SGHRS and CDR2 YFSETQ. This CDR3 is built from 13 residues. The V gene lost 3 bases and the J gene lost 3 bases, with 10 bases spanning the gap. CDR3 nucleotides: TGCGCCAGCAGCTCCCGCCGGAGCTACGAGCAGTACTTC. It yields the protein CASSSRRSYEQYF.

This chain connects TRBV30 to TRBJ2-1, with 8 bases that match TRBD2. The CDR3 is 17 residues long. The ends lost 0 bases at V and 8 bases at J; junction bases unmatched: 15. Per the germline V gene, CDR1 is GTSNPN and CDR2 is SVGIG (reference sequence). The CDR3 reads CAWSVTRTSPHTDEQFF. CDR3 in DNA: TGTGCCTGGAGTGTAACACGGACTAGCCCTCACACCGATGAGCAGTTCTTC.

At least ten counts were recorded for this clonotype. This chain joins TRBV10-3 and TRBJ1-1; D perhaps matches TRBD1 (5 bases). The germline gives CDR1 ENHRY, CDR2 SYGVKD. The V gene lost 11 bases and the J gene lost 0 bases, with 13 bases spanning the gap. There are 13 residues in the CDR3. The CDR3 nucleotides read TGTGCCGCCTCTGGGGGGATGAACACTGAAGCTTTCTTT. The encoded protein is CAASGGMNTEAFF.

This clonotype was observed many times. The chain recombines TRBV5-1 with TRBJ2-1; D is undetermined. This CDR3 has 13 amino acids. The germline CDR1 and CDR2 sequences are SGHRS and YFSETQ. The V gene lost 0 bases and the J gene lost 5 bases, with 6 bases spanning the gap. Here the CDR3 DNA reads TGCGCCAGCAGCTTGGCCCCCCACAATGAGCAGTTCTTC. Translated: CASSLAPHNEQFF.

This clonotype was recorded many times. The chain is built from TRBV9 and TRBJ2-7; 9 nucleotides line up with TRBD1. The germline V gene encodes CDR1 SGDLS and CDR2 YYNGEE. This CDR3 has 16 amino acids. The trim removed 3 bases at V and 0 bases at J, leaving 7 bases unmatched. The CDR3 DNA follows: TGTGCCAGCAGCGGGCCCCGGGACAGGGTCTCCTACGAGCAGTACGTC. It codes for CASSGPRDRVSYEQYV.

The chain employs TRBV30 and TRBJ1-1, with TRBD1 matching 7 bases. CDR3 length equals 11 residues. The V and J ends lost 4 bases and 10 bases, in that order; junction bases with no gene match: 6. Germline V gene data show CDR1 as GTSNPN and CDR2 as SVGIG (reference sequence). Written as DNA, the CDR3 is TGTGCCTGGAAGTTCAGGGGGGGAGCTTTCTTT. Residues: CAWKFRGGAFF.

The chain is built from TRBV2 and TRBJ2-3, with D tentatively TRBD1 or TRBD2 (5 bases each). Trimming took off 5 bases at V and 7 bases at J, with 10 bases between the two ends. This CDR3 region has 12 residues. Germline values: CDR1 SNHLY, CDR2 FYNNEI. The CDR3 loop reads CASSRGENTQYF. The CDR3 bases are TGTGCCAGCAGTAGAGGGGAGAATACGCAGTATTTT.

This clonotype was recorded a few times. This rearrangement joins TRBV20-1 to TRBJ2-3; 9 nucleotides match TRBD2. The germline V gene has CDR1 DFQATT and CDR2 SNEGSKA (reference sequence). CDR3 length: 15 amino acids. Here the CDR3 DNA reads TGCAGCCCCTGGGAGGCTAGCGGGGGCACAGATACGCAGTATTTT. The encoded protein is CSPWEASGGTDTQYF.

This clonotype was seen at least ten times. This chain uses TRBV6-2 or TRBV6-3 with TRBJ1-6; D gene unclear. The CDR3 totals 15 residues. Deletions cut 9 bases from V and 0 bases from J, with 12 bases between. CDR1 and CDR2 (germline): MNHEY, SVGEGT. CDR3 region: CARHTLSSYNSPLHF. DNA of the CDR3: TGTGCCAGGCACACGTTGAGCTCCTATAATTCACCCCTCCACTTT.

There are many counts of this clonotype. J is TRBJ1-6 and V is TRBV7-9; possible D gene TRBD1, 5 bases. The CDR3 extends over 13 amino acids. Germline V gene data show CDR1 as SEHNR and CDR2 as FQNEAQ (reference sequence). The V end lost 5 bases, the J end lost 6 bases, and 8 bases lay between the germline ends. The CDR3 is CASSRGSNSPLHF. The CDR3 DNA reads TGTGCCAGCAGCCGGGGGAGTAATTCACCCCTCCACTTT.

This clonotype was counted many times. The V gene is TRBV6-6, the J gene TRBJ1-1; possibly TRBD1 for D (6 bases). Trimming pared 7 bases from V and 0 bases from J, leaving 15 bases between. Germline V lookup: CDR1 MNHNY, CDR2 SVGAGI (reference sequence). This CDR3 spans 15 amino acids. The CDR3 nucleotides read TGTGCCAGCACCACCGCGGGGGGCATGAACACTGAAGCTTTCTTT. This sequence encodes CASTTAGGMNTEAFF.

This clonotype was detected a few times. This chain links TRBV4-1 with TRBJ2-5, with D maybe TRBD1 (6 bases). Trimming pared 1 base from V and 5 bases from J, leaving 20 bases between. Germline CDR1 and CDR2: MGHRA and YSYEKL. This CDR3 region has 17 residues. CDR3 coding DNA: TGCGCCAGCAGCCAAGGCCTTACAGGGTGGGGAGAGGAGACCCAGTACTTC. This gives the protein CASSQGLTGWGEETQYF.